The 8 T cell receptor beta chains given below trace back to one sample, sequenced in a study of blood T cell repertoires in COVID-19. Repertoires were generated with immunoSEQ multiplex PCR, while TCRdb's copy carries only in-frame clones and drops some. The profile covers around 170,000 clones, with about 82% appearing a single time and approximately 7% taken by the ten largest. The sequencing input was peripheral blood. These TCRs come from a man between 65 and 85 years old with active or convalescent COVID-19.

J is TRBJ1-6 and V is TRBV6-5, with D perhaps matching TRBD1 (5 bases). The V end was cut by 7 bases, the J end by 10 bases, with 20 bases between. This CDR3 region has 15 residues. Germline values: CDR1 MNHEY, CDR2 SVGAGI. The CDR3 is CASTPNGGFRSPLHF. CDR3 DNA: TGTGCCAGCACTCCCAACGGGGGGTTCAGATCACCCCTCCACTTT.

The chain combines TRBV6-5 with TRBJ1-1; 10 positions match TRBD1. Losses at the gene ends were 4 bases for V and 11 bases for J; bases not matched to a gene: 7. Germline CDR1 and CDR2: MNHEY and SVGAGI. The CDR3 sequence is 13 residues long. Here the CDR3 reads CASSSGTGARAFF. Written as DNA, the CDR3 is TGTGCCAGCAGTTCCGGGACAGGGGCCCGGGCTTTCTTT.

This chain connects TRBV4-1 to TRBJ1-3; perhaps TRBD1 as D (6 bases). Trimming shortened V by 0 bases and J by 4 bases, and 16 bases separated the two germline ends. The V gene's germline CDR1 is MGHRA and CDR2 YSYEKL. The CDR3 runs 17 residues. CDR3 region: CASSQDRGALQGNTIYF. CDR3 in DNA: TGCGCCAGCAGCCAAGATCGGGGGGCCCTCCAGGGAAACACCATATATTTT.

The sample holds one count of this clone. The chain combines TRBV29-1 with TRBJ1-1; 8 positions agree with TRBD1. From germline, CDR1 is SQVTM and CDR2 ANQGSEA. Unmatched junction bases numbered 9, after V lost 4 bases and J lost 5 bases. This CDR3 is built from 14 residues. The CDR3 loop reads CSVALDRGVTEAFF. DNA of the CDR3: TGCAGCGTTGCCCTAGACAGGGGTGTTACTGAAGCTTTCTTT.

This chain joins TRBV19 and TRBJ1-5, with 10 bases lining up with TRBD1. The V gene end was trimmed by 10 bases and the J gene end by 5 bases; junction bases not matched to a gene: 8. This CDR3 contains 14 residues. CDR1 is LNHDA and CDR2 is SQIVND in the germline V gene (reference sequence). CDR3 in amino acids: CAIGDRGPHQPQHF. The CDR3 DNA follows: TGTGCCATAGGGGACAGGGGACCCCATCAGCCCCAGCATTTT. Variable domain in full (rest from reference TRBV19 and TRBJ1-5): DGGITQSPKYLFRKEGQNVTLSCEQNLNHDAMYWYRQDPGQGLRLIYYSQIVNDFQKGDIAEGYSVSREKKESFPLTVTSAQKNPTAFYLCAIGDRGPHQPQHFGDGTRLSIL.

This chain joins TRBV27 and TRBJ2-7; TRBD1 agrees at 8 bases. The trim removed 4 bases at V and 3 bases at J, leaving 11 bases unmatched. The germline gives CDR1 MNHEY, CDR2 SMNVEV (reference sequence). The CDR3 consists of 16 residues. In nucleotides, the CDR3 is TGTGCCAGCAGTTCCCTCGGGGCAGGGGGCAACTACGAGCAGTACTTC. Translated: CASSSLGAGGNYEQYF.

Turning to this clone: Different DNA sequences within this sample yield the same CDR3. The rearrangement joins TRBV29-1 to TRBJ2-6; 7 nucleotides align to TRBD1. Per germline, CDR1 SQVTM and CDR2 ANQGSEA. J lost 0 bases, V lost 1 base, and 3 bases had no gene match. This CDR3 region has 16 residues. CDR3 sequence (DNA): TGCAGCGTTGAAGGACAGGGTTCCTCTGGGGCCAACGTCCTGACTTTC. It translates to CSVEGQGSSGANVLTF.

For the CDR3, the DNA is TGTGCCAGCAGCCGAGGGATGAGGAACACTGAAGCTTTCTTT. Encoded protein: CASSRGMRNTEAFF. V is TRBV3-1 (or the pseudogene TRBV3-2) and J is TRBJ1-1, with D unclear. The length of the CDR3 is 14 residues. With 4 bases removed from V and 1 base from J, the gap between germline ends came to 10 bases. The germline V gene has CDR1 LGHDT and CDR2 YNNKEL (reference sequence).